Listed below are T cell receptor beta chains from one sample, sequenced in a study of blood T cell repertoires in COVID-19. Some clones are missing from TCRdb's copy, which holds only in-frame ones; the method was immunoSEQ multiplex PCR. Altogether a few hundred thousand clones are present, roughly 80% being singletons, with the ten largest covering 3.4%. Sequenced input: peripheral blood. The receptors originated from a woman younger than 30 with acute or convalescent COVID-19. Each CDR3 is given with its conserved first and last residue. Each record gives: D gene, J gene, clone size, V gene, CDR3 protein, CDR3 DNA. A D gene is named only where the DNA matches it firmly. Clone size is shown for a subset of rows, as once, few, many or a class of expanded clone.

d_call: .; j_call: TRBJ2-7; clone_size: .; v_call: TRBV9; cdr3_aa: CASSVASGGLYEQYF; cdr3_nt: TGTGCCAGCAGCGTAGCCAGCGGAGGGCTTTACGAGCAGTACTTC
d_call: .; j_call: TRBJ2-1; clone_size: .; v_call: TRBV10-3; cdr3_aa: CAISVTASSYNEQFF; cdr3_nt: TGTGCCATCAGTGTAACAGCCAGCTCCTACAATGAGCAGTTCTTC
d_call: .; j_call: TRBJ2-6; clone_size: .; v_call: TRBV5-1; cdr3_aa: CASSLYTGANVLTF; cdr3_nt: TGCGCCAGCAGCTTGTATACTGGGGCCAACGTCCTGACTTTC
d_call: TRBD1; j_call: TRBJ1-2; clone_size: .; v_call: TRBV6-2/TRBV6-3; cdr3_aa: CASSRLDRGYYGYTF; cdr3_nt: TGTGCCAGCAGTCGTCTGGACAGGGGTTATTATGGCTACACCTTC
d_call: TRBD2; j_call: TRBJ2-7; clone_size: .; v_call: TRBV7-9; cdr3_aa: CASSSSGRGYEQYF; cdr3_nt: TGTGCCAGCAGCTCTAGCGGGAGAGGGTACGAGCAGTACTTC
d_call: .; j_call: TRBJ2-1; clone_size: few; v_call: TRBV6-2/TRBV6-3; cdr3_aa: CASSYGTEGGEQFF; cdr3_nt: TGTGCCAGCAGTTACGGTACGGAAGGCGGAGAGCAGTTCTTC
d_call: .; j_call: TRBJ1-5; clone_size: .; v_call: TRBV12-3/TRBV12-4; cdr3_aa: CASSLSGHQPQHF; cdr3_nt: TGTGCCAGCAGTTTATCAGGCCATCAGCCCCAGCATTTT
d_call: TRBD2; j_call: TRBJ2-1; clone_size: .; v_call: TRBV4-2; cdr3_aa: CASSQGEGGVYNEQFF; cdr3_nt: TGTGCCAGCAGCCAAGGGGAGGGAGGGGTCTACAATGAGCAGTTCTTC
d_call: .; j_call: TRBJ2-2; clone_size: .; v_call: TRBV9; cdr3_aa: CASSVGRGPTGELFF; cdr3_nt: TGTGCCAGCAGCGTAGGAAGGGGCCCTACCGGGGAGCTGTTTTTT
d_call: .; j_call: TRBJ1-5; clone_size: .; v_call: TRBV27; cdr3_aa: CATELRGSEGVNQPQHF; cdr3_nt: TGTGCCACCGAACTTAGGGGGTCAGAGGGGGTCAATCAGCCCCAGCATTTT
d_call: TRBD1; j_call: TRBJ2-7; clone_size: .; v_call: TRBV7-9; cdr3_aa: CASSQGTAYEQYF; cdr3_nt: TGTGCCAGCAGCCAGGGGACAGCCTACGAGCAGTACTTC
d_call: TRBD1; j_call: TRBJ1-2; clone_size: few; v_call: TRBV6-6; cdr3_aa: CASSFDRGRGYGYTF; cdr3_nt: TGTGCCAGCAGTTTCGACAGGGGGCGCGGCTATGGCTACACCTTC
d_call: TRBD2; j_call: TRBJ2-5; clone_size: .; v_call: TRBV6-1; cdr3_aa: CASSERVSGRIGEETQYF; cdr3_nt: TGTGCCAGCAGTGAACGGGTTAGCGGGAGGATTGGTGAAGAGACCCAGTACTTC
d_call: TRBD2; j_call: TRBJ2-3; clone_size: once; v_call: TRBV27; cdr3_aa: CASSSIAGGPPDTQYF; cdr3_nt: TGTGCCAGCAGTTCTATAGCGGGAGGGCCACCAGATACGCAGTATTTT
d_call: .; j_call: TRBJ1-2; clone_size: .; v_call: TRBV7-2; cdr3_aa: CASSASTGKANYGYTF; cdr3_nt: TGTGCCAGCAGCGCGAGCACAGGGAAAGCTAACTATGGCTACACCTTC
d_call: .; j_call: TRBJ1-2; clone_size: .; v_call: TRBV5-1; cdr3_aa: CASSSQTGGYGYTF; cdr3_nt: TGCGCCAGCAGCTCACAAACCGGGGGCTATGGCTACACCTTC
d_call: TRBD2; j_call: TRBJ2-5; clone_size: once; v_call: TRBV19; cdr3_aa: CASSKSSGYQETQYF; cdr3_nt: TGTGCCAGTAGTAAGTCTAGCGGCTATCAAGAGACCCAGTACTTC
d_call: .; j_call: TRBJ1-5; clone_size: .; v_call: TRBV5-5; cdr3_aa: CASSLEASVKNQPQHF; cdr3_nt: TGTGCCAGCAGCTTGGAGGCCAGCGTAAAAAATCAGCCCCAGCATTTT
d_call: .; j_call: TRBJ2-1; clone_size: .; v_call: TRBV5-1; cdr3_aa: CASSLDGHFNEQFF; cdr3_nt: TGCGCCAGCAGCTTGGATGGGCACTTCAATGAGCAGTTCTTC
d_call: .; j_call: TRBJ1-1; clone_size: .; v_call: TRBV6-5; cdr3_aa: CASCGRDGAEAFF; cdr3_nt: TGTGCCAGCTGCGGCCGGGATGGGGCTGAAGCTTTCTTT
d_call: TRBD1; j_call: TRBJ1-4; clone_size: .; v_call: TRBV27; cdr3_aa: CASSLYRGVVEKLFF; cdr3_nt: TGTGCCAGCAGTCTTTACAGGGGCGTCGTAGAAAAACTGTTTTTT
d_call: TRBD2; j_call: TRBJ2-1; clone_size: .; v_call: TRBV5-1; cdr3_aa: CASSQNTLAGANNEQFF; cdr3_nt: TGCGCCAGCAGCCAGAACACACTAGCGGGCGCCAACAATGAGCAGTTCTTC
d_call: TRBD2; j_call: TRBJ2-2; clone_size: .; v_call: TRBV5-4; cdr3_aa: CASSTGLAGGTGELFF; cdr3_nt: TGTGCCAGCAGCACCGGACTAGCGGGAGGCACCGGGGAGCTGTTTTTT
d_call: .; j_call: TRBJ2-1; clone_size: .; v_call: TRBV6-5; cdr3_aa: CASSPRPLSLNEQFF; cdr3_nt: TGTGCCAGCAGTCCCCGCCCCCTCTCGCTAAATGAGCAGTTCTTC
d_call: TRBD1; j_call: TRBJ2-7; clone_size: .; v_call: TRBV7-9; cdr3_aa: CASSSDREYEQYF; cdr3_nt: TGTGCCAGCAGCTCGGACAGGGAATACGAGCAGTACTTC
d_call: TRBD1; j_call: TRBJ2-2; clone_size: once; v_call: TRBV27; cdr3_aa: CASSSQGAGELFF; cdr3_nt: TGTGCCAGCAGTTCCCAGGGGGCCGGGGAGCTGTTTTTT
d_call: .; j_call: TRBJ1-6; clone_size: .; v_call: TRBV3-1/TRBV3-2; cdr3_aa: CASSQLVPGVGRYSPLHF; cdr3_nt: TGTGCCAGCAGCCAATTAGTTCCCGGGGTGGGTCGGTATTCACCCCTCCACTTT
d_call: TRBD1; j_call: TRBJ2-7; clone_size: .; v_call: TRBV6-6; cdr3_aa: CASTAQGAGEQYF; cdr3_nt: TGTGCCAGCACCGCACAGGGGGCTGGGGAGCAGTACTTC
d_call: TRBD2; j_call: TRBJ2-1; clone_size: .; v_call: TRBV5-1; cdr3_aa: CASSFTAGYLNEQFF; cdr3_nt: TGCGCCAGCAGCTTCACAGCGGGGTACCTCAATGAGCAGTTCTTC
d_call: .; j_call: TRBJ1-1; clone_size: .; v_call: TRBV3-1/TRBV3-2; cdr3_aa: CASRPAGNQAEAFF; cdr3_nt: TGTGCCAGCAGACCCGCAGGGAATCAGGCTGAAGCTTTCTTT
d_call: .; j_call: TRBJ1-2; clone_size: .; v_call: TRBV4-3; cdr3_aa: CASSQDMGTTTNYGYTF; cdr3_nt: TGCGCCAGCAGCCAAGATATGGGGACAACTACTAACTATGGCTACACCTTC
d_call: TRBD1; j_call: TRBJ1-2; clone_size: .; v_call: TRBV10-2; cdr3_aa: CASTGQGGGYGYTF; cdr3_nt: TGCGCCAGCACAGGACAGGGGGGTGGCTATGGCTACACCTTC
d_call: TRBD2; j_call: TRBJ2-3; clone_size: .; v_call: TRBV14; cdr3_aa: CASSQVTSGRSDTQYF; cdr3_nt: TGTGCCAGCAGCCAGGTGACTAGCGGGAGGTCAGATACGCAGTATTTT
d_call: TRBD1; j_call: TRBJ2-7; clone_size: .; v_call: TRBV4-2; cdr3_aa: CASSQTGASSYEQYF; cdr3_nt: TGTGCCAGCAGCCAAACAGGGGCTAGCTCCTACGAGCAGTACTTC
d_call: .; j_call: TRBJ1-1; clone_size: .; v_call: TRBV7-2; cdr3_aa: CASRRNTEAFF; cdr3_nt: TGTGCCAGCAGGAGGAACACTGAAGCTTTCTTT
d_call: TRBD2; j_call: TRBJ2-1; clone_size: .; v_call: TRBV9; cdr3_aa: CASSVGGTSPYNEQFF; cdr3_nt: TGTGCCAGCAGCGTAGGTGGGACTAGCCCCTACAATGAGCAGTTCTTC
d_call: TRBD2; j_call: TRBJ2-1; clone_size: .; v_call: TRBV27; cdr3_aa: CASSEPGTNLYNEQFF; cdr3_nt: TGTGCCAGCAGCGAACCCGGGACTAACCTCTACAATGAGCAGTTCTTC
d_call: TRBD1; j_call: TRBJ2-2; clone_size: .; v_call: TRBV29-1; cdr3_aa: CSVRQGAASRAGELFF; cdr3_nt: TGCAGCGTTCGGCAGGGGGCGGCTAGTCGGGCCGGGGAGCTGTTTTTT
d_call: TRBD2; j_call: TRBJ2-1; clone_size: .; v_call: TRBV18; cdr3_aa: CASSPSAGGSNEQFF; cdr3_nt: TGTGCCAGCTCACCATCAGCGGGAGGGTCCAATGAGCAGTTCTTC
d_call: .; j_call: TRBJ2-2; clone_size: .; v_call: TRBV6-6; cdr3_aa: CASRSGSGGELFF; cdr3_nt: TGTGCCAGCAGGTCAGGGTCTGGCGGGGAGCTGTTTTTT
d_call: .; j_call: TRBJ1-1; clone_size: .; v_call: TRBV10-3; cdr3_aa: CAIRRAGKMNTEAFF; cdr3_nt: TGTGCCATCAGGCGGGCCGGCAAAATGAACACTGAAGCTTTCTTT
d_call: TRBD1; j_call: TRBJ1-4; clone_size: .; v_call: TRBV7-9; cdr3_aa: CASSPTLDIEGQGIQKLFF; cdr3_nt: TGTGCCAGCAGCCCAACCTTGGACATCGAGGGACAGGGGATCCAGAAACTGTTTTTT
d_call: TRBD1; j_call: TRBJ1-6; clone_size: .; v_call: TRBV6-5; cdr3_aa: CASSTRQGPPLHF; cdr3_nt: TGTGCCAGCAGTACCAGACAGGGTCCACCCCTCCACTTT
d_call: TRBD2; j_call: TRBJ2-1; clone_size: once; v_call: TRBV4-1; cdr3_aa: CASSKGGNSGSSYNEQFF; cdr3_nt: TGCGCCAGCAGCAAAGGAGGAAATAGCGGGAGCTCCTACAATGAGCAGTTCTTC
d_call: .; j_call: TRBJ2-7; clone_size: .; v_call: TRBV4-2; cdr3_aa: CASSQAGYEQYF; cdr3_nt: TGTGCCAGCAGCCAAGCCGGCTACGAGCAGTACTTC
d_call: TRBD1; j_call: TRBJ1-1; clone_size: .; v_call: TRBV19; cdr3_aa: CASSIGTGKAFF; cdr3_nt: TGTGCCAGTAGTATAGGGACAGGGAAGGCTTTCTTT
d_call: .; j_call: TRBJ2-2; clone_size: few; v_call: TRBV6-2/TRBV6-3; cdr3_aa: CASSVRDTGELFF; cdr3_nt: TGTGCCAGCAGCGTCAGGGACACCGGGGAGCTGTTTTTT
d_call: TRBD1; j_call: TRBJ2-7; clone_size: .; v_call: TRBV10-2; cdr3_aa: CASSDRVNEQYF; cdr3_nt: TGCGCCAGCTCGGACAGGGTCAACGAGCAGTACTTC
d_call: TRBD2; j_call: TRBJ2-2; clone_size: .; v_call: TRBV12-3/TRBV12-4; cdr3_aa: CATRLAGAGELFF; cdr3_nt: TGTGCCACCAGACTAGCGGGTGCCGGGGAGCTGTTTTTT
d_call: .; j_call: TRBJ2-5; clone_size: few; v_call: TRBV7-2; cdr3_aa: CASSFHSQETQYF; cdr3_nt: TGTGCCAGCAGCTTTCACAGCCAAGAGACCCAGTACTTC
d_call: .; j_call: TRBJ2-2; clone_size: .; v_call: TRBV5-1; cdr3_aa: CAGSLTGNTGELFF; cdr3_nt: TGCGCCGGCAGCTTGACAGGGAACACCGGGGAGCTGTTTTTT
d_call: .; j_call: TRBJ1-5; clone_size: .; v_call: TRBV6-2/TRBV6-3; cdr3_aa: CASSYISGFNQPQHF; cdr3_nt: TGTGCCAGCAGTTACATATCAGGGTTTAATCAGCCCCAGCATTTT
d_call: TRBD2; j_call: TRBJ2-7; clone_size: .; v_call: TRBV28; cdr3_aa: CASVLAGANEQYF; cdr3_nt: TGTGCCAGCGTCCTAGCGGGAGCTAACGAGCAGTACTTC
d_call: TRBD1; j_call: TRBJ1-5; clone_size: .; v_call: TRBV28; cdr3_aa: CASSSAGGGQPQHF; cdr3_nt: TGTGCCAGCAGTTCCGCAGGGGGCGGGCAGCCCCAGCATTTT